This T cell receptor (beta chain) was observed in a study of molecular identifiers for immune sequencing clone quantification. Overall study findings and caveats: Clones exceeding 20 RNA copies carried over 98% of effector molecules but under 1% of naive-cell molecules. Sizes of clones that are highly expanded could be underestimated (if identical TCR molecules share a barcode).

Points on this clonotype: Its antigen is currently unknown.

Each CDR3 protein is one row after TCRdb ran MiXCR on the PCR reads. The data contain tens of thousands of distinct CDR3 sequences, 21% of them singletons. The V end lost 4 bases, the J end lost 1 base, and 11 bases lay between the germline ends. Germline lookup yields CDR1 LNHDA and CDR2 SQIVND (reference sequence). This CDR3 spans 15 amino acids. J is TRBJ1-5 and V is TRBV19, with D possibly being TRBD1 (5 bases). The TCR comes from a human donor in good health. Some libraries in this study had Jurkat cell RNA spiked in. Sequencing input: naive CD8+ T cells from blood, with Jurkat cell RNA spiked in. Subset described: FACS-sorted CD8+CD4-CCR7+CD45RA+ naive T cells. DNA of the CDR3: TGTGCCAGTAGTACCACACGGGGGAGCAATCAGCCCCAGCATTTT. This encodes CASSTTRGSNQPQHF.